This T cell receptor beta chain came from a study of cytomegalovirus exposure and HLA in healthy donors. Whole-study findings and limits: In vitro assays verified that a few CMV-associated chains recognized CMV antigens specifically. The study had only CMV serostatus as immune exposure information.

Comments on this clone: Its target is not known.

Primers: 60 Vbeta forward and 13 Jbeta reverse. Data came from immunoSEQ multiplex PCR; TCRdb stores just in-frame clones and leaves some out. This listing includes 50,000 to 55,000 clones. This clonotype originated in a woman aged 60-75 years in good health and CMV-seropositive. Sequenced input: PBMCs.

The CDR3 is CASTQDSIETNEQFF. CDR3 nucleotide sequence: TGTGCCAGCACCCAAGACAGCATAGAGACCAATGAGCAGTTCTTC. The chain recombines TRBV28 with TRBJ2-1; a possible D gene is TRBD1 (5 bases). CDR1 and CDR2 (germline): MDHEN, SYDVKM. V gave up 7 bases and J gave up 6 bases, with 19 bases separating them. The CDR3 length is 15 residues.